The 5 T cell receptor beta chains in this list originate from one sample, sequenced in a study of T cell responses to AZD1222 COVID-19 vaccine. Measured with immunoSEQ multiplex PCR; TCRdb has only the in-frame clones, and not every one. The sample consists of 110,000 or so clones, 80% to 90% of them appearing once. Material: peripheral blood, obtained 28 days after the second AZD1222 dose. These receptors were obtained from an adult who received the AZD1222 COVID-19 vaccine.

This clone was observed once. The chain couples TRBV7-2 to TRBJ2-7; 11 bases map to TRBD1. The CDR3 consists of 15 residues. With 7 bases clipped from V and 6 bases from J, the junction kept 11 bases outside the gene matches. The germline CDR1 and CDR2 sequences are SGHTA and FQGNSA. CDR3 nucleotide sequence: TGTGCCAGCACCCTGAGTGGGACAGGGGGTTTCGAGCAGTACTTC. It yields the protein CASTLSGTGGFEQYF.

In DNA form, the CDR3 reads TGTGCCAGCAGCCAAGGCCTAGCGGGAGGACACGAGCAGTACTTC. Its protein is CASSQGLAGGHEQYF. This rearrangement joins TRBV3-1 (or the pseudogene TRBV3-2) to TRBJ2-7; 11 bases fit TRBD2. The V gene end was trimmed by 1 base and the J gene end by 5 bases; junction bases not matched to a gene: 4. The CDR3 loop spans 15 amino acids. Germline V gene data show CDR1 as LGHDT and CDR2 as YNNKEL (reference sequence).

V and J are TRBV30 and TRBJ1-4; D is ambiguous. The CDR3 has 14 amino acids. Germline V gene lookup returns CDR1 GTSNPN and CDR2 SVGIG (reference sequence). Trimming removed 2 bases from V and 8 bases from J, with 15 bases in between. The chain's CDR3 is CAWSLGQEYEKLFF. The CDR3 region has the DNA TGTGCCTGGAGTTTGGGTCAGGAGTACGAAAAACTGTTTTTT.

The chain links TRBV27 to TRBJ1-2; 7 nucleotides agree with TRBD1. The ends lost 2 bases at V and 4 bases at J; junction bases unmatched: 4. The CDR3 is 14 amino acids. Germline V lookup: CDR1 MNHEY, CDR2 SMNVEV (reference sequence). CDR3 DNA: TGTGCCAGCAGTTTACGAGAGGGGGCCTATGGCTACACCTTC. This encodes CASSLREGAYGYTF.

The chain employs TRBV19 and TRBJ2-3, with TRBD1 matching 9 bases. The germline CDR1 and CDR2 sequences are LNHDA and SQIVND (reference sequence). Trimming removed 5 bases from V and 6 bases from J; junction bases left unmatched: 6. This CDR3 region has 14 residues. The CDR3 protein is CASSLDRGKDTQYF. The CDR3 nucleotides read TGTGCCAGTAGTCTGGACAGGGGCAAGGATACGCAGTATTTT.